This T cell receptor beta chain was sequenced for a study of blood T cells in healthy people across ages. General observations from the study: Older individuals had lower TCR beta diversity per million T cells (the decline was roughly linear).

This clonotype has ten or more counts. Its target is unknown. The CDR3 has 17 amino acids. Per the germline V gene, CDR1 is DFQATT and CDR2 is SNEGSKA (reference sequence). V gave up 5 bases and J gave up 0 bases; unmatched junction bases: 14. The donors, all healthy, were Caucasians living in Russia, aged about 6 to 95. The draw of peripheral blood yielded approximately 10 milliliters from each donor. Using a J-beta primer mix together with a sample-barcoded 5' primer, a second PCR was run for roughly 7 to 11 cycles. TCRdb recomputed calls from the 5' RACE reads with MiXCR, one row per CDR3 protein. The table lists about 700,000 distinct CDR3 sequences, about 32% of them singletons, with just over 15% in the top ten.

The TCR originated in a woman of 80 years or more in good health. Sequenced material: blood. V is TRBV20-1 and J is TRBJ2-3, with TRBD1 identical over 7 bases. CDR3 coding DNA: TGCAGTGCTCTCCCACTTCCGGGACAGACTAGCACAGATACGCAGTATTTT. Its protein is CSALPLPGQTSTDTQYF.